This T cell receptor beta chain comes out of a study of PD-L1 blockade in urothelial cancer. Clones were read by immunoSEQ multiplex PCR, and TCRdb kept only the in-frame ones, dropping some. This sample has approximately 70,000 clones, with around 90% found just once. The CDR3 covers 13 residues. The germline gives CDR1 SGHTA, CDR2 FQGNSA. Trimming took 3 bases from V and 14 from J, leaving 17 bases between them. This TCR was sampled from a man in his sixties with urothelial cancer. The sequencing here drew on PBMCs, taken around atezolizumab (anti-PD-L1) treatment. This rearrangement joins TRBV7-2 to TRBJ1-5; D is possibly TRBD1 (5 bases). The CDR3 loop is CASSFSLPGVKHF. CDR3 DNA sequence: TGTGCCAGCAGCTTCTCTCTTCCGGGGGTGAAGCATTTT.